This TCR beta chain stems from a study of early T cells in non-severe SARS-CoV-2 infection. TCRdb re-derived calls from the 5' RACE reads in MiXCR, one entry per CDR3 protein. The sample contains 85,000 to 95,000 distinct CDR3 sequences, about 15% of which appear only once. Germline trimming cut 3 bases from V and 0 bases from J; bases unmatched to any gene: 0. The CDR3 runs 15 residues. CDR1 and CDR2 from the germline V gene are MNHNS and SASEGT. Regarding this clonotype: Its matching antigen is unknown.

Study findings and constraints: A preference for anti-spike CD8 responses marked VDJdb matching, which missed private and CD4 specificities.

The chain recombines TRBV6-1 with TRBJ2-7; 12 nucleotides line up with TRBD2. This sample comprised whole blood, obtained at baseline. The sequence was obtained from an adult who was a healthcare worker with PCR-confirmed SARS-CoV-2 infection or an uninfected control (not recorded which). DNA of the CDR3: TGTGCCAGCAGTGAGACTAGCGGGAGCTCCTACGAGCAGTACTTC. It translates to CASSETSGSSYEQYF.